This is a list of T cell receptor beta chains from one sample in a study of shared clonotypes between healthy human individuals. Generated by immunoSEQ multiplex PCR, the TCRdb table keeps only in-frame clones and is missing some. The data hold 740,000 or so clones, with 73% observed a single time. Sequenced material: memory CD4+ T cells sorted from blood. The receptors shown here come from a woman aged 25 to 45 in good health. CDR3s include the opening cysteine and the closing phenylalanine or tryptophan. The D gene is left open where the match is weak. Clone size is not always given. Where it is, it says once, few, many or a class for expanded clones.

D gene	V gene	J gene	clone size	CDR3 protein	CDR3 DNA
TRBD1	TRBV28	TRBJ1-5	-	CASSLTGGFSNQPQHF	TGTGCCAGCAGCCTGACAGGGGGTTTTAGCAATCAGCCCCAGCATTTT
-	TRBV5-1	TRBJ2-5	-	CASSFVGLQETQYF	TGCGCCAGCAGCTTCGTCGGACTACAAGAGACCCAGTACTTC
-	TRBV2	TRBJ1-5	few	CASSERLGFGNQPQHF	TGTGCCAGCAGTGAAAGGCTGGGATTTGGCAATCAGCCCCAGCATTTT
TRBD2	TRBV28	TRBJ2-7	-	CASSSIAGGSYEQYF	TGTGCCAGCAGTTCTATAGCGGGTGGCTCCTACGAGCAGTACTTC
-	TRBV6-5	TRBJ1-5	few	CASRVGGDGNQPQHF	TGTGCCAGCAGAGTAGGAGGGGACGGCAATCAGCCCCAGCATTTT
TRBD2	TRBV5-1	TRBJ2-1	few	CASSPRTSGRYEQFF	TGCGCCAGCAGCCCCCGAACTAGCGGGAGATATGAGCAGTTCTTC
TRBD1	TRBV10-3	TRBJ1-2	-	CAISAGGEVGYTF	TGTGCCATCAGTGCAGGGGGCGAAGTTGGCTACACCTTC
-	TRBV29-1	TRBJ2-7	-	CSARVSGISYEQYF	TGCAGCGCCCGGGTCTCGGGAATATCCTACGAGCAGTACTTC
TRBD1	TRBV9	TRBJ2-3	-	CASSVNPGQGADTQYF	TGTGCCAGCAGCGTAAACCCGGGACAGGGGGCAGATACGCAGTATTTT
TRBD2	TRBV13	TRBJ2-2	few	CASSAGTSGSWRTGELFF	TGTGCCAGCAGCGCCGGGACTAGCGGGAGCTGGCGTACCGGGGAGCTGTTTTTT
-	TRBV29-1	TRBJ1-1	-	CSSSSLDALGDTEAFF	TGCAGCTCGAGCTCGCTAGATGCCCTGGGGGACACTGAAGCTTTCTTT
TRBD1	TRBV4-1	TRBJ2-7	-	CASSQGRTGVYEQYF	TGCGCCAGCAGCCAAGGAAGGACAGGGGTCTACGAGCAGTACTTC
-	TRBV2	TRBJ2-6	once	CASTQGIGANVLTF	TGTGCCAGTACACAGGGCATAGGGGCCAACGTCCTGACTTTC
TRBD1	TRBV5-4	TRBJ2-5	few	CASSPPGQDATQYF	TGTGCCAGCAGCCCCCCCGGACAGGATGCGACCCAGTACTTC
TRBD2	TRBV19	TRBJ2-3	-	CASSIGGRGTDTQYF	TGTGCCAGTAGTATAGGCGGGAGGGGTACAGATACGCAGTATTTT
-	TRBV5-1	TRBJ1-1	many	CASSLWGPTGEAFF	TGCGCCAGCAGCTTGTGGGGACCAACAGGAGAAGCTTTCTTT
-	TRBV29-1	TRBJ1-1	many	CSAGGRGHTEAFF	TGCAGCGCCGGGGGCCGGGGGCACACTGAAGCTTTCTTT
-	TRBV2	TRBJ1-2	-	CASSATGLNYGYTF	TGTGCCAGCAGCGCAACAGGGCTCAACTATGGCTACACCTTC
-	TRBV27	TRBJ2-3	-	CASSPREYADTQYF	TGTGCCAGCAGTCCCCGGGAGTACGCAGATACGCAGTATTTT
-	TRBV5-4	TRBJ2-1	-	CASSPTGAVNEQFF	TGTGCCAGCAGCCCAACGGGGGCGGTCAATGAGCAGTTCTTC
TRBD1	TRBV28	TRBJ2-7	-	CASSRPGQASYEQYF	TGTGCCAGCAGCCGACCGGGACAGGCAAGCTACGAGCAGTACTTC
TRBD1	TRBV6-6	TRBJ2-7	-	CASSPKQGNYEQYF	TGTGCCAGCAGTCCTAAACAGGGGAACTACGAGCAGTACTTC
-	TRBV19	TRBJ1-5	once	CASSIEKQAQPQHF	TGTGCCAGTAGTATCGAAAAACAGGCCCAGCCCCAGCATTTT
TRBD1	TRBV2	TRBJ1-2	few	CASRKSTGSGYGYTF	TGTGCCAGCAGAAAATCGACAGGGTCGGGCTATGGCTACACCTTC
-	TRBV29-1	TRBJ2-5	-	CSGGRGQRETQYF	TGCAGCGGAGGGCGGGGACAGAGAGAGACCCAGTACTTC
-	TRBV14	TRBJ2-2	-	CASSPLTGNTGELFF	TGTGCCAGCAGCCCTTTGACAGGAAACACCGGGGAGCTGTTTTTT
-	TRBV6-1	TRBJ1-2	-	CASSEVGGRNGYTF	TGTGCCAGCAGTGAAGTGGGGGGGCGTAATGGCTACACCTTC
-	TRBV19	TRBJ2-7	-	CASADPSRRQTYEQYF	TGTGCCAGTGCCGATCCGTCTCGTAGACAGACCTACGAGCAGTACTTC
TRBD2	TRBV9	TRBJ2-3	-	CASSVQAGDGDTQYF	TGTGCCAGCAGCGTTCAAGCGGGAGATGGAGATACGCAGTATTTT
-	TRBV15	TRBJ1-1	-	CATSRQDLLGGTEAFF	TGTGCCACCAGCCGACAGGACCTACTGGGTGGCACTGAAGCTTTCTTT
TRBD2	TRBV15	TRBJ2-7	-	CATSRAGGSVGEQYF	TGTGCCACCAGCAGAGCGGGCGGGAGTGTGGGCGAGCAGTACTTC
TRBD2	TRBV2	TRBJ2-1	-	CASSPLAGINEQFF	TGTGCCAGCAGCCCTCTAGCGGGGATCAATGAGCAGTTCTTC
-	TRBV30	TRBJ2-1	-	CAWSLGMNNEQFF	TGTGCCTGGAGCCTGGGAATGAACAATGAGCAGTTCTTC
TRBD2	TRBV28	TRBJ2-7	-	CASSLGGSLSYEQYF	TGTGCCAGCAGTTTAGGCGGGAGTTTGTCCTACGAGCAGTACTTC
TRBD1	TRBV7-3	TRBJ2-5	-	CASSLSPPGQQETQYF	TGTGCCAGCAGCCTATCCCCCCCGGGACAGCAAGAGACCCAGTACTTC
-	TRBV5-1	TRBJ1-5	-	CASSLGQGQPQHF	TGCGCCAGCAGCTTGGGGCAGGGTCAGCCCCAGCATTTT
-	TRBV27	TRBJ2-1	once	CASSLWGVDEQFF	TGTGCCAGCAGTTTATGGGGAGTTGATGAGCAGTTCTTC
-	TRBV6-5	TRBJ1-5	-	CASRPQGNSNQPQHF	TGTGCCAGCAGGCCCCAAGGTAATAGCAATCAGCCCCAGCATTTT
-	TRBV6-1	TRBJ1-5	-	CASSGLRTSRGNQPQHF	TGTGCCAGCAGTGGTTTGCGGACATCCCGAGGCAATCAGCCCCAGCATTTT
TRBD2	TRBV28	TRBJ2-1	-	CASSVAGAMGNEQFF	TGTGCCAGCAGTGTAGCGGGAGCTATGGGGAATGAGCAGTTCTTC
-	TRBV5-4	TRBJ2-3	few	CASSFSGAPDTQYF	TGTGCCAGCAGCTTTTCCGGGGCTCCAGATACGCAGTATTTT
TRBD1	TRBV5-1	TRBJ1-3	-	CASSQNYRGPGNTIYF	TGCGCCAGCAGCCAGAATTACAGGGGCCCTGGAAACACCATATATTTT
-	TRBV30	TRBJ1-2	few	CAWGLNYGYTF	TGTGCCTGGGGACTGAACTATGGCTACACCTTC
-	TRBV27	TRBJ1-5	-	CASSIRGRQPQHF	TGTGCCAGCAGTATCAGGGGCCGGCAGCCCCAGCATTTT
-	TRBV28	TRBJ2-7	-	CASSLWAGSSYEQYF	TGTGCCAGCAGTTTATGGGCAGGATCCTCCTACGAGCAGTACTTC
TRBD1	TRBV5-4	TRBJ2-5	-	CASSLWDRGRETQYF	TGTGCCAGCAGCTTGTGGGACAGGGGTCGAGAGACCCAGTACTTC
-	TRBV5-1	TRBJ2-5	-	CASSLGTAFQETQYF	TGCGCCAGCAGCTTGGGGACGGCTTTCCAAGAGACCCAGTACTTC
TRBD2	TRBV29-1	TRBJ2-3	-	CSVKSGALSTDTQYF	TGCAGCGTGAAGAGCGGGGCCCTTAGCACAGATACGCAGTATTTT
-	TRBV5-1	TRBJ1-1	-	CASSFGQTNTEAFF	TGCGCCAGCAGCTTCGGACAGACGAACACTGAAGCTTTCTTT
-	TRBV6-1	TRBJ1-1	-	CASNGRNMNTEAFF	TGTGCCAGCAACGGACGTAACATGAACACTGAAGCTTTCTTT
-	TRBV18	TRBJ1-3	few	CASSSSSDHGNTIYF	TGTGCCAGCTCATCTTCATCGGACCATGGAAACACCATATATTTT
-	TRBV2	TRBJ2-7	-	CASSYMNLSYEQYF	TGTGCCAGCAGCTACATGAACCTATCCTACGAGCAGTACTTC
-	TRBV7-8	TRBJ1-4	many	CASSPMTGRPTNEKLFF	TGTGCCAGCAGCCCCATGACAGGCCGACCAACTAATGAAAAACTGTTTTTT
TRBD2	TRBV28	TRBJ2-7	-	CASSDAGGSYEQYF	TGTGCCAGCAGCGACGCGGGAGGATCGTACGAGCAGTACTTC